This T cell receptor (beta chain) stems from a study of blood T cell repertoires in COVID-19. CDR1 is SEHNR, CDR2 FQNEAQ, per germline (reference sequence). The CDR3 covers 14 residues. V was shortened by 5 bases and J by 5 bases, with 12 bases between the two germline ends. Libraries were prepared by immunoSEQ multiplex PCR; TCRdb keeps only in-frame clonotypes and omits some of them. The table lists tens of thousands of clones, about 80% of them singletons. Sequencing used peripheral blood. The sequence was collected from a man in his 70s with acute or convalescent COVID-19. This sequence joins TRBV7-9 and TRBJ1-4, with D hard to call. The CDR3 nucleotides read TGTGCCAGCAGCCGACCAGAACAGAATGAAAAACTGTTTTTT. This encodes CASSRPEQNEKLFF.